This T cell receptor beta chain was sequenced for a study of T cells after yellow fever vaccination. Across the whole study: The SMART-Seq v4 Ultra Low Input method served to prepare the low-cell-number fractions. Study results and limitations: Abundant clonotypes from the bulk population could have been carried over as contaminants into FACS-sorted repertoires. The secondary response peaked faster, at day 5 versus 15, but was weaker.

5'RACE template switching added a universal primer site and UMIs to TCR cDNA. TCRdb ran MiXCR on the 5' RACE reads and lists one entry per CDR3 protein. Of around 350,000 distinct CDR3 sequences listed, about 6% are singletons. The CDR3 spans 13 residues. Germline V lookup: CDR1 SGHRS, CDR2 YFSETQ. The V gene lost 2 bases and the J gene lost 4 bases, with 6 bases spanning the gap. About this clonotype itself: Its target is unknown.

The input for sequencing was PBMCs, taken 5 days after the yellow fever booster vaccination. The gene calls are TRBV5-1 and TRBJ2-2; D not certain. The receptor was derived from a young man who received the YFV17D yellow fever vaccine. The CDR3 sequence: CASSFISTGELFF. For the CDR3, the DNA is TGCGCCAGCAGCTTTATATCCACCGGGGAGCTGTTTTTT.